What follows describes a single TCR beta chain. The method was immunoSEQ multiplex PCR; TCRdb's version includes in-frame clones alone and lacks a portion of them. This table has approximately 150,000 clones, 80% to 90% appearing once. This entry belongs to a study of blood T cell repertoires in COVID-19. Study context: Donors in the United States, Italy and Spain gave samples during acute or convalescent COVID-19. Nucleic acid was either cDNA or gDNA, and it came from T cells, B-cell-depleted T cells, or PBMCs.

Trimming pared 5 bases from V and 10 bases from J, leaving 12 bases between. This CDR3 region has 13 residues. This clonotype originated in a woman between 45 and 60 years old with acute or convalescent COVID-19. The sequenced sample consisted of peripheral blood. The chain combines TRBV12-3 or TRBV12-4 with TRBJ1-6, with D possibly being TRBD1 (6 bases). The CDR3 sequence: CASSVQQGSPLHF. The CDR3 coding sequence is TGTGCCAGCAGTGTACAACAGGGATCACCCCTCCACTTT.